This TCR beta chain comes out of a study of cytomegalovirus exposure and HLA in healthy donors. In the study overall: From HLA-typed donors, an early data release held some 91 million unique TCRs. Overall study results and limits: Later analysis showed TCR association rates varying by HLA locus, highest for DRB1 and lowest for HLA-C.

This clone was seen only a few times. Its antigen remains unidentified. PCR primers comprised 60 Vbeta and 13 Jbeta primers. The repertoire was sequenced with immunoSEQ multiplex PCR; TCRdb's copy has only in-frame clones and lacks some. The table has over 130,000 clones, 79% seen once. This CDR3 has 14 residues. Trimming removed 2 bases at V and 0 bases at J, with 8 bases between. Per germline, CDR1 SGHRS and CDR2 YFSETQ. Despite likely unrecorded immune exposures, the donors were nominally healthy at the time of sampling. The chain recombines TRBV5-1 with TRBJ1-1; tentatively, D is TRBD1 (5 bases). This TCR was sampled from a man between 50 and 59 years old in good health and CMV-seropositive. The source material was PBMCs. CDR3 bases: TGCGCCAGCAGCTTCTACAGGTTGAACACTGAAGCTTTCTTT. The encoded protein is CASSFYRLNTEAFF.